A single sample is the source of the 30 T cell receptor beta chains below, sequenced in a study of immune characterization of retroperitoneal liposarcoma. From the PCR reads, TCRdb called clonotypes with MiXCR, one entry per CDR3 protein. Of around 10,000 distinct CDR3 sequences in the sample, 45% to 50% are singletons; the top ten hold 10%. The sequenced sample consisted of tumor tissue. Every receptor here comes from a female donor with retroperitoneal liposarcoma.

This clonotype turned up a few times. J is TRBJ2-1 and V is TRBV7-3; 11 bases fit TRBD2. V lost 5 bases, J lost 6 bases, and 9 bases stayed unmatched. This CDR3 region has 16 residues. Looked up from germline, CDR1 is SGHTA and CDR2 is FQGTGA. CDR3 nucleotide sequence: TGTGCCAGCAGCCCAATTGGACTAGCGGGTGGCAATGAGCAGTTCTTC. It is translated as CASSPIGLAGGNEQFF.

CDR3 DNA sequence: TGTGCCAGCAGTTACTCGACTGGCGAGCAGTACTTC. Translated: CASSYSTGEQYF. This sequence joins TRBV6-6 and TRBJ2-7; D unresolved. The V and J ends lost 0 bases and 6 bases respectively, with 6 bases between them. Germline loops: CDR1 MNHNY, CDR2 SVGAGI (reference sequence). The CDR3 is 12 amino acids.

As concerns this clonotype: A much bigger clone sits one base away, suggesting this may be a read error. The V call is TRBV7-2, the J call TRBJ2-7; D is perhaps TRBD1 or TRBD2 (5 bases each). CDR1 SGHTA and CDR2 FQGNSA come from the germline V gene. V gave up 10 bases and J gave up 0 bases, with 19 bases separating them. The CDR3 runs 15 residues. Written as DNA, the CDR3 is TGTGCCAACAGACCTTATCAGGGACCCTCCTACGAGCAGTACTTC. Amino acids: CANRPYQGPSYEQYF.

The rearrangement joins TRBV7-2 to TRBJ2-1, with D hard to call. Germline V gives CDR1 SGHTA, CDR2 FQGNSA. The CDR3 is 12 residues long. Trimming took 0 bases from V and 4 from J, leaving 1 base between them. CDR3 protein: CASSLAYNEQFF. The CDR3 DNA sequence: TGTGCCAGCAGCTTAGCATACAATGAGCAGTTCTTC.

The chain uses TRBV6-1 and TRBJ2-1, with D hard to call. CDR1 and CDR2 (germline): MNHNS, SASEGT. The CDR3 runs 13 residues. Trimming removed 9 bases at V and 3 bases at J, with 12 bases between. The CDR3 DNA is TGTGCCAGTCTACTCAACCTCTACAATGAGCAGTTCTTC. It is translated as CASLLNLYNEQFF.

This clonotype was recorded a few times. The V gene is TRBV7-3, the J gene TRBJ2-3, with 10 nucleotides matching TRBD2. This CDR3 has 17 amino acids. Unmatched junction bases numbered 3, after V lost 0 bases and J lost 0 bases. Germline V gene lookup returns CDR1 SGHTA and CDR2 FQGTGA. The DNA for the CDR3 is TGTGCCAGCAGCTTAACGGGACTAGCGCGGAGCACAGATACGCAGTATTTT. Protein product: CASSLTGLARSTDTQYF.

The chain combines TRBV27 with TRBJ2-1; no firm D call. Trimming stripped 0 bases from V and 0 bases from J, with 9 bases between. Germline values: CDR1 MNHEY, CDR2 SMNVEV (reference sequence). The CDR3 has 16 amino acids. CDR3 loop: CASSLSGSSSYNEQFF. CDR3 DNA sequence: TGTGCCAGCAGTTTATCGGGGTCGAGCTCCTACAATGAGCAGTTCTTC.

This chain links TRBV6-1 with TRBJ2-7; the D gene is possibly TRBD2 (5 bases). There are 13 residues in the CDR3. CDR1 is MNHNS, CDR2 SASEGT, per germline. Trimming took 7 bases from V and 0 from J, leaving 10 bases between them. CDR3 DNA sequence: TGTGCCAGCAAGCGGCAGAGCTCCTACGAGCAGTACTTC. Translation gives CASKRQSSYEQYF.

This clonotype appeared a few times. The rearrangement links TRBV6-1 to TRBJ2-1; 9 bases match TRBD2. V lost 7 bases and J lost 8; bases outside the gene matches: 12. The CDR3 sequence is 15 residues long. CDR1 is MNHNS and CDR2 is SASEGT in the germline V gene. CDR3: CASNRASGAYYEQFF. As DNA, the CDR3 is TGTGCCAGCAACCGGGCTAGCGGGGCTTACTATGAGCAGTTCTTC.

This clonotype was seen a few times. This chain joins TRBV6-1 and TRBJ2-2, with D hard to call. The V and J ends lost 1 base and 7 bases respectively, with 7 bases between them. From germline, CDR1 is MNHNS and CDR2 SASEGT. The CDR3 runs 13 residues. CDR3 protein: CASSEGVIGELFF. The CDR3 nucleotides are TGTGCCAGCAGTGAAGGGGTGATCGGGGAGCTGTTTTTT.

By proportion, this clonotype is medium-sized. The chain has TRBV6-1 and TRBJ2-1; D is perhaps TRBD1 or TRBD2 (5 bases each). Germline V gene lookup returns CDR1 MNHNS and CDR2 SASEGT. The CDR3 is 14 residues long. Trimming shortened V by 4 bases and J by 10 bases, and 17 bases separated the two germline ends. This CDR3 reads CASSVGEFSYEQFF. As DNA, the CDR3 is TGTGCCAGCAGTGTAGGGGAGTTCTCCTACGAGCAGTTCTTC.

By its share, this clonotype is medium-sized. The chain recombines TRBV6-6 with TRBJ2-1, with D tentatively TRBD1 or TRBD2 (5 bases each). CDR1 and CDR2 from the germline V gene are MNHNY and SVGAGI (reference sequence). V lost 7 bases and J lost 13, with 14 bases in between. This CDR3 contains 11 residues. The CDR3 protein is CASNAEGFQFF. CDR3 DNA: TGTGCCAGCAACGCCGAGGGGTTTCAGTTCTTC.

This clonotype was seen more than once but under ten times. The genes are TRBV6-1 and TRBJ2-4; TRBD2 agrees at 8 bases. V was clipped by 5 bases and J by 8 bases; unmatched bases: 8. The CDR3 length is 14 residues. CDR1 and CDR2 from the germline V gene are MNHNS and SASEGT. The CDR3 bases are TGTGCCAGCAGTTTAACTAGCGGTGGGGACATTCAGTACTTC. Translated, it gives CASSLTSGGDIQYF.

This chain connects TRBV6-1 to TRBJ2-1, with TRBD1 matching 8 bases. CDR1 is MNHNS, CDR2 SASEGT, per germline. CDR3 length equals 15 residues. Trimming removed 10 bases from V and 8 bases from J; junction bases left unmatched: 16. The chain's CDR3 is CATKRGQVPSDEQFF. The CDR3, as DNA: TGTGCCACAAAAAGGGGACAGGTCCCCTCGGATGAGCAGTTCTTC.

This sequence joins TRBV6-6 and TRBJ2-4; D assignment may be TRBD1 or TRBD2 (5 bases each). V was cut by 6 bases and J by 0 bases, with 15 bases left in between. CDR1 is MNHNY, CDR2 SVGAGI, per germline (reference sequence). The CDR3 consists of 16 residues. CDR3 sequence reads: CASRESQGPAKNIQYF. CDR3 coding DNA: TGTGCCAGCAGGGAGAGCCAGGGACCAGCCAAAAACATTCAGTACTTC.

The genes are TRBV6-5 and TRBJ2-3; D unresolved. The CDR3 is 16 amino acids. V shed 2 bases and J shed 3 bases, with 15 bases lying between them. Germline lookup yields CDR1 MNHEY and CDR2 SVGAGI. The CDR3 coding sequence is TGTGCCAGCAGTTACGGAACATCCTTGGGGACAGATACGCAGTATTTT. The encoded protein is CASSYGTSLGTDTQYF.

This clonotype occurred a few times. Being one base from a much bigger clone, this may be a read error. The rearrangement links TRBV6-1 to TRBJ2-4, with 10 bases fitting TRBD2. Germline CDR1 is MNHNS and CDR2 is SASEGT. Trimming at V came to 3 bases and at J to 13 bases, leaving 12 bases not matched to a gene. This CDR3 region has 15 residues. CDR3 DNA: TGTGCCAGCAGTGATTTGAGCGGGGGGGCCAATGAGCAGTACTTC. Protein sequence: CASSDLSGGANEQYF.

This chain uses TRBV6-1 with TRBJ2-3; 7 bases are a match to TRBD2. The CDR3 covers 14 residues. From germline, CDR1 is MNHNS and CDR2 SASEGT. The J segment lost 1 base and the V segment lost 4 bases, leaving 2 bases of the junction unmatched. CDR3 amino acids: CASSGTSGTDTQYF. In nucleotides, the CDR3 is TGTGCCAGCAGTGGCACTAGCGGCACAGATACGCAGTATTTT.

This clonotype has just a few counts. The V call is TRBV6-1, the J call TRBJ2-2, with 12 nucleotides matching TRBD1. After removal of 6 bases from V and 3 bases from J, the junction contained 14 bases not matched to a gene. From germline, CDR1 is MNHNS and CDR2 SASEGT. The CDR3 is 19 amino acids. CDR3: CASSPPGQGALMDTGELFF. CDR3 sequence (DNA): TGTGCCAGCAGCCCTCCGGGACAGGGGGCGCTTATGGACACCGGGGAGCTGTTTTTT.

This clonotype was counted between two and nine times. J is TRBJ2-7 and V is TRBV7-2; 7 bases map to TRBD2. CDR1 and CDR2 from the germline V gene are SGHTA and FQGNSA. V gave up 1 base and J gave up 4 bases; unmatched junction bases: 10. This CDR3 has 16 amino acids. The CDR3, as DNA: TGTGCCAGCAGCTTAGACGGCGGGAGTCTCAAGTACGAGCAGTACTTC. It encodes CASSLDGGSLKYEQYF.

The V and J genes are TRBV27 and TRBJ2-1, with 7 positions matching TRBD2. Germline V gene lookup returns CDR1 MNHEY and CDR2 SMNVEV (reference sequence). The CDR3 covers 14 residues. Losses at the gene ends were 3 bases for V and 10 bases for J; bases not matched to a gene: 9. In DNA, the CDR3 is TGTGCCAGCAGTTTGACTAGCTCTTCCTACGAGCAGTTCTTC. Translation gives CASSLTSSSYEQFF.

The gene calls are TRBV7-9 and TRBJ2-5, with 10 bases fitting TRBD1. The DNA end favors TRBJ2-1, so the J call may be wrong. The CDR3 consists of 15 residues. Germline V gives CDR1 SEHNR, CDR2 FQNEAQ (reference sequence). This chain's CDR3 is CASRRSGTGDNEQFF. Here the CDR3 DNA reads TGTGCCAGCAGACGAAGCGGGACAGGGGACAATGAGCAGTTCTTC.

This chain joins TRBV11-2 and TRBJ2-1, with a possible D match to TRBD2 (5 bases). From germline, CDR1 is SGHAT and CDR2 FQNNGV. The CDR3 spans 14 residues. V was cut by 3 bases and J by 10 bases, with 16 bases left in between. The CDR3 is CASSLGSGFYEQFF. The CDR3 region has the DNA TGTGCCAGCAGCTTGGGCTCGGGGTTCTACGAGCAGTTCTTC.

Remarks on this clonotype: This CDR3 fails to terminate in the conserved phenylalanine or tryptophan, so it likely reflects a read error. Because the CDR3's place on the DNA is in doubt, the DNA is left out and the CDR3 is given as listed by TCRdb. The V and J genes are TRBV12-5 and TRBJ2-3. Counting both end residues, the CDR3 totals 8 amino acids. Per germline, CDR1 LGHNT and CDR2 FRNRAP. The CDR3 is CRDGVSSC.

The rearrangement joins TRBV6-9 to TRBJ2-5; D gene unclear. The J call may be mistaken, given a closer DNA end match to TRBJ2-1. The CDR3 has 15 amino acids. The germline V gene encodes CDR1 MNHGY and CDR2 SVAAGI. CDR3 sequence (DNA): TGTGCCAGCAGCCCCAAGGGTTGGGCCAAAAACATTCAGTTCTTC. It yields the protein CASSPKGWAKNIQFF.

This clonotype was seen a few times. The V call is TRBV6-1, the J call TRBJ2-1, with D uncertain. Trimming took 3 bases from V and 13 from J, leaving 13 bases between them. This CDR3 has 12 residues. From germline, CDR1 is MNHNS and CDR2 SASEGT. CDR3 bases: TGTGCCAGCAGTGACCACGACCGGACCCAGTTCTTC. It codes for CASSDHDRTQFF.

This clonotype occurred a few times. At one of its ends the junction is not consistent with the germline gene, which may arise from a read error. The chain has TRBV6-6 and TRBJ2-3; D unresolved. The CDR3 totals 14 residues. Germline V gene data show CDR1 as MNHNY and CDR2 as SVGAGI (reference sequence). As DNA, the CDR3 is TGTGCCACAGAGCTCGAAAACCTTCTCGGTGAGCAGTACTTT. Translation: CATELENLLGEQYF.

This clonotype was seen more than once but under ten times. V gene TRBV11-3 combines with J gene TRBJ2-1; 13 nucleotides align to TRBD2. The J call may not be correct, given that the DNA end is closer to TRBJ2-7. CDR3 length: 21 residues. CDR1 and CDR2 from the germline V gene are SGHNT and YENEEA. The CDR3 region has the DNA TGTGCCAGCAGCGGACCACTAGCGGGAGGGCCTCAGGGAAAACCGAGGTACGAGCAGTACTTC. Encoded protein: CASSGPLAGGPQGKPRYEQYF.

This clonotype was counted a few times. This chain links TRBV7-2 with TRBJ2-1; tentative D call: TRBD2 (6 bases). The V end lost 5 bases, the J end lost 5 bases, and 19 bases lay between the germline ends. The germline V gene has CDR1 SGHTA and CDR2 FQGNSA. The CDR3 is made up of 16 amino acids. The CDR3 DNA follows: TGTGCCAGCAGCCAAACGTTCGGGAGTAGGCACAATGAGCAGTTCTTC. This gives the protein CASSQTFGSRHNEQFF.

As regards this clonotype: Relative to the germline gene, one junction end is altered; a read error may explain this. The V gene is TRBV6-1, the J gene TRBJ2-1; 9 nucleotides match TRBD1. The CDR3 runs 14 residues. Germline V gene lookup returns CDR1 MNHNS and CDR2 SASEGT. The CDR3 bases are TGTGCCAGCAGTTCCGGGACAGGGAGTGGGCTTGGGTACTTC. The encoded protein is CASSSGTGSGLGYF.